This passage covers 9 T cell receptor beta chains from one sample sequenced in a study of radiotherapy plus CTLA-4 blockade in lung cancer. Libraries were prepared by immunoSEQ multiplex PCR; TCRdb keeps only in-frame clonotypes and omits some of them. This sample yields about 95,000 clones, of which 83% are seen a single time; roughly 0.85% belongs to the top ten. The sample consisted of peripheral blood, taken from a patient treated with radiotherapy plus ipilimumab. The receptors shown here come from a human donor with non-small cell lung cancer who had stable disease on radiotherapy plus ipilimumab.

This rearrangement joins TRBV11-2 to TRBJ1-1, with a weak D call TRBD1 (5 bases). CDR3 size: 13 residues. The V gene lost 1 base and the J gene lost 11 bases, with 14 bases spanning the gap. CDR1 SGHAT and CDR2 FQNNGV come from the germline V gene. DNA of the CDR3: TGTGCCAGCAGCTTAGGCCGAGGGGCAGCGGCTTTCTTT. This translates into CASSLGRGAAAFF.

V usage is TRBV11-3 and J usage is TRBJ1-1; perhaps TRBD1 as D (5 bases). Between the trimmed V and J ends, which lost 5 bases and 1 base, there was a span of 17 bases. The CDR3 sequence is 16 residues long. Germline lookup yields CDR1 SGHNT and CDR2 YENEEA. CDR3 amino acids: CASSTRVGVANTEAFF. CDR3 nucleotides: TGTGCCAGCAGCACCAGAGTGGGGGTGGCGAACACTGAAGCTTTCTTT.

V is TRBV11-2 and J is TRBJ1-5; maybe TRBD1 (6 bases). V was clipped by 1 base and J by 7 bases, with 14 bases between them. The germline V gene encodes CDR1 SGHAT and CDR2 FQNNGV. This CDR3 is 15 amino acids long. The CDR3 bases are TGTGCCAGCAGCTTAGGGCACAGGGACGGGCAGCCCCAGCATTTT. It encodes CASSLGHRDGQPQHF.

The chain couples TRBV5-5 to TRBJ1-6, with D perhaps TRBD1 (6 bases). The V gene lost 0 bases and the J gene lost 9 bases, with 16 bases spanning the gap. The germline V gene encodes CDR1 SGHKS and CDR2 YYEKEE (reference sequence). The CDR3 consists of 16 residues. CDR3 loop: CASSLANGGATSPLHF. As DNA, the CDR3 is TGTGCCAGCAGCTTGGCCAATGGGGGGGCTACTTCACCCCTCCACTTT. Full variable domain (outside the CDR3, taken from reference TRBV5-5 and TRBJ1-6): DAGVTQSPTHLIKTRGQQVTLRCSPISGHKSVSWYQQVLGQGPQFIFQYYEKEERGRGNFPDRFSARQFPNYSSELNVNALLLGDSALYLCASSLANGGATSPLHFGNGTRLTVT.

The chain couples TRBV7-8 to TRBJ1-5, with a weak D call TRBD1 (6 bases). Trimming removed 5 bases at V and 1 base at J, with 18 bases between. This CDR3 spans 17 amino acids. CDR1 is SGHVS and CDR2 is FQNEAQ in the germline V gene. CDR3 sequence: CASSPQHGGRSNQPQHF. DNA for the CDR3: TGTGCCAGCAGCCCCCAACACGGGGGGCGAAGCAATCAGCCCCAGCATTTT. Using reference TRBV7-8 and TRBJ1-5 for the parts outside the CDR3, the full variable domain is GAGVSQSPRYKVAKRGQDVALRCDPISGHVSLFWYQQALGQGPEFLTYFQNEAQLDKSGLPSDRFFAERPEGSVSTLKIQRTQQEDSAVYLCASSPQHGGRSNQPQHFGDGTRLSIL.

The J gene is TRBJ2-1, the V gene TRBV11-3, with D possibly being TRBD1 (5 bases). CDR1 is SGHNT, CDR2 YENEEA, per germline. This CDR3 is built from 15 residues. The germline V and J ends were trimmed by 0 bases and 5 bases, with 11 bases remaining between them. The CDR3 region is CASSLDPGRDNEQFF. The CDR3 bases are TGTGCCAGCAGCTTAGATCCGGGCAGGGACAATGAGCAGTTCTTC.

DNA of the CDR3: TGTGCCAGCAGCTTCTGGTTGGAGACAGATACGCAGTATTTT. The encoded protein is CASSFWLETDTQYF. V and J are TRBV5-6 and TRBJ2-3, with D unresolved. With 2 bases removed from V and 3 bases from J, the gap between germline ends came to 10 bases. The CDR3 is made up of 14 amino acids. Per the germline V gene, CDR1 is SGHDT and CDR2 is YYEEEE.

This chain links TRBV28 with TRBJ2-2, with no clear D. This CDR3 contains 17 residues. Germline V gene sequence: CDR1 MDHEN, CDR2 SYDVKM. Trimming shortened V by 2 bases and J by 3 bases, and 16 bases separated the two germline ends. The CDR3 loop reads CASSLLPPGRYTGELFF. Here the CDR3 DNA reads TGTGCCAGCAGTTTACTACCCCCGGGCCGATACACCGGGGAGCTGTTTTTT. Together with reference TRBV28 and TRBJ2-2, the CDR3 gives the full variable domain: DVKVTQSSRYLVKRTGEKVFLECVQDMDHENMFWYRQDPGLGLRLIYFSYDVKMKEKGDIPEGYSVSREKKERFSLILESASTNQTSMYLCASSLLPPGRYTGELFFGEGSRLTVL.

A single count supports this clone. This chain connects TRBV7-8 to TRBJ1-6; D might be TRBD1 (5 bases). The CDR3 loop spans 15 amino acids. Germline CDR1 reads SGHVS; CDR2 reads FQNEAQ. The ends were cut back, 3 bases at V and 7 bases at J, with 13 bases in the middle. This CDR3 is CASSFGGFSNSPLHF. CDR3 in DNA: TGTGCCAGCAGCTTCGGGGGGTTTTCGAATTCACCCCTCCACTTT.